The 21 T cell receptor beta chains below were found in one sample sequenced in a study of blood T cell repertoires in COVID-19. Measured with immunoSEQ multiplex PCR; TCRdb has only the in-frame clones, and not every one. This sample has 100,000 to 150,000 clones, with roughly 88% found just once. The sample comprised peripheral blood. These receptors were taken from a man aged 45 to 65 with acute or convalescent COVID-19.

J is TRBJ1-2 and V is TRBV7-9; 7 positions match TRBD1. V lost 6 bases to trimming and J lost 2 bases; unmatched junction nucleotides: 15. Germline values: CDR1 SEHNR, CDR2 FQNEAQ (reference sequence). This CDR3 contains 17 residues. CDR3 sequence reads: CASSNGQAHFLNYGYTF. The DNA of the CDR3 is TGTGCCAGCAGTAATGGACAGGCCCACTTTCTAAACTATGGCTACACCTTC.

The chain recombines TRBV6-1 with TRBJ1-2; TRBD1 might be the D (5 bases). From germline, CDR1 is MNHNS and CDR2 SASEGT. The CDR3 runs 14 residues. Trimming took 0 bases from V and 4 from J, leaving 9 bases between them. CDR3 DNA sequence: TGTGCCAGCAGTGAAGCAGGGGCAGGCTATGGCTACACCTTC. Amino acid sequence: CASSEAGAGYGYTF.

The rearrangement joins TRBV5-1 to TRBJ2-5, with 10 bases matching TRBD2. There are 16 residues in the CDR3. The J segment lost 4 bases and the V segment lost 4 bases, leaving 10 bases of the junction unmatched. From germline, CDR1 is SGHRS and CDR2 YFSETQ. The CDR3 here is CASSTPSGSIGETQYF. The DNA for the CDR3 is TGCGCCAGCAGCACTCCTAGCGGGAGTATTGGAGAGACCCAGTACTTC.

The genes are TRBV19 and TRBJ2-5; TRBD1 aligns across 8 bases. The J segment lost 1 base and the V segment lost 2 bases, leaving 9 bases of the junction unmatched. Germline assignment: CDR1 LNHDA and CDR2 SQIVND (reference sequence). The CDR3 has 17 residues. Here the CDR3 reads CASSITSGGEFQETQYF. The CDR3 DNA follows: TGTGCCAGTAGTATAACCTCAGGGGGCGAATTCCAAGAGACCCAGTACTTC.

This clone was seen just once. The chain employs TRBV15 and TRBJ2-7; TRBD2 aligns across 7 bases. CDR3 size: 15 residues. Per germline, CDR1 LNHNV and CDR2 YYDKDF (reference sequence). Trimming cost V 1 base and J 2 bases; bases outside gene matches: 5. The CDR3, as DNA: TGTGCCACCAGCAGAGTCGGGGGGATGCCCTACGAGCAGTACTTC. This sequence encodes CATSRVGGMPYEQYF.

This clone was recorded once. This chain links TRBV11-2 with TRBJ2-3; D possibly corresponds to TRBD2 (6 bases). V was trimmed by 2 bases and J by 0 bases, leaving 15 bases between them. CDR3 length equals 17 residues. Germline V gives CDR1 SGHAT, CDR2 FQNNGV. Written as DNA, the CDR3 is TGTGCCAGCAGCTTATCTGATAGCGGTAAAAGCACAGATACGCAGTATTTT. Its translation is CASSLSDSGKSTDTQYF.

CDR3 protein: CASSLVGGLAGGTDTQYF. The CDR3 nucleotides read TGTGCCAGCAGCTTGGTAGGCGGACTAGCGGGAGGGACAGATACGCAGTATTTT. V is TRBV5-8 and J is TRBJ2-3; 15 bases are a match to TRBD2. This CDR3 spans 18 amino acids. CDR1 and CDR2 from the germline V gene are SGHTS and YDEGEE. The V segment lost 0 bases and the J segment 3 bases; nucleotides outside the gene matches: 5.

This clone was detected a few times. The chain is built from TRBV5-1 and TRBJ1-1; weak D call: TRBD1 (6 bases). Germline-derived CDR1 and CDR2 are SGHRS and YFSETQ. The V gene lost 4 bases and the J gene lost 0 bases, with 7 bases spanning the gap. The CDR3 runs to 13 residues. CDR3 in DNA: TGCGCCAGCAGCGACAGGATGAACACTGAAGCTTTCTTT. Translated, it gives CASSDRMNTEAFF.

The J gene is TRBJ2-5, the V gene TRBV6-1; 7 bases are a match to TRBD1. In germline, CDR1 is MNHNS, CDR2 SASEGT. The CDR3 has 15 amino acids. Germline trimming cut 3 bases from V and 2 bases from J; bases unmatched to any gene: 6. CDR3 nucleotide sequence: TGTGCCAGCAGTGACAGACAGGGCCTACAAGAGACCCAGTACTTC. It specifies CASSDRQGLQETQYF.

The DNA for the CDR3 is TGTGCCACCCGGGACAGGGGGGCGGACATTCAGTACTTC. Its translation: CATRDRGADIQYF. The J gene is TRBJ2-4, the V gene TRBV19; 11 bases align to TRBD1. Germline V lookup: CDR1 LNHDA, CDR2 SQIVND (reference sequence). This CDR3 is built from 13 residues. V trimming: 10 bases; J trimming: 8 bases; junction bases outside the gene matches: 7. Full variable domain (missing parts from reference TRBV19 and TRBJ2-4): DGGITQSPKYLFRKEGQNVTLSCEQNLNHDAMYWYRQDPGQGLRLIYYSQIVNDFQKGDIAEGYSVSREKKESFPLTVTSAQKNPTAFYLCATRDRGADIQYFGAGTRLSVL.

The chain couples TRBV6-5 to TRBJ2-3, with a tentative D call TRBD2 (6 bases). The CDR3 spans 16 residues. V dropped 2 bases and J dropped 4 bases, with 16 bases sitting between them. The germline V gene has CDR1 MNHEY and CDR2 SVGAGI. The CDR3 here is CASSYSRREWADTQYF. CDR3 DNA: TGTGCCAGCAGTTACAGCAGACGGGAGTGGGCAGATACGCAGTATTTT.

V usage is TRBV24-1 and J usage is TRBJ2-5; the D is unclear. Germline V lookup: CDR1 KGHDR, CDR2 SFDVKD. The ends were cut back, 4 bases at V and 2 bases at J, with 7 bases in the middle. CDR3 length equals 13 residues. CDR3 amino acids: CATSDPNQETQYF. The DNA of the CDR3 is TGTGCCACCAGTGACCCAAATCAAGAGACCCAGTACTTC.

The chain recombines TRBV27 with TRBJ2-3; TRBD1 is a possible D gene (6 bases). Germline assignment: CDR1 MNHEY and CDR2 SMNVEV (reference sequence). The CDR3 consists of 19 residues. V was shortened by 5 bases and J by 2 bases, with 26 bases between the two germline ends. The DNA of the CDR3 is TGTGCCAGCAGTCCTTCTTCAGGGGACGCAGAATTTTTCACAGATACGCAGTATTTT. Protein product: CASSPSSGDAEFFTDTQYF.

This chain connects TRBV5-4 to TRBJ1-5, with D hard to call. The CDR3 has 15 amino acids. V was shortened by 2 bases and J by 0 bases, with 9 bases between the two germline ends. Germline V CDR1 and CDR2: SGHNT, YYREEE (reference sequence). CDR3 nucleotide sequence: TGTGCCAGCAGCTTTGGGCTCGCTAGCAATCAGCCCCAGCATTTT. It yields the protein CASSFGLASNQPQHF.

The rearrangement joins TRBV29-1 to TRBJ2-3, with D possibly being TRBD2 (6 bases). CDR3 size: 16 residues. CDR1 is SQVTM, CDR2 ANQGSEA, per germline. V lost 4 bases, J lost 4 bases, and 21 bases lay in between. The CDR3 DNA reads TGCAGCGTTGTTCTAATTTCTGGGGGGACCGCAGATACGCAGTATTTT. It encodes CSVVLISGGTADTQYF.

The CDR3 here is CASSPMIGTGNGYTF. As DNA, the CDR3 is TGTGCCAGCAGCCCTATGATAGGGACAGGGAACGGCTACACCTTC. The chain carries TRBV11-2 and TRBJ1-2, with 9 bases matching TRBD1. The CDR3 loop spans 15 amino acids. V lost 5 bases and J lost 8; bases outside the gene matches: 12. Germline V gene data show CDR1 as SGHAT and CDR2 as FQNNGV.

The chain has TRBV6-5 and TRBJ2-3; a possible D gene is TRBD1 (6 bases). V dropped 5 bases and J dropped 0 bases, with 9 bases sitting between them. Germline V gives CDR1 MNHEY, CDR2 SVGAGI. The CDR3 length is 14 residues. The CDR3 sequence: CASSTTGSTDTQYF. The CDR3 DNA reads TGTGCCAGCAGTACCACAGGGAGCACAGATACGCAGTATTTT.

The rearrangement links TRBV5-1 to TRBJ2-1; D is unresolved. The CDR3 sequence is 12 residues long. CDR1 and CDR2 from the germline V gene are SGHRS and YFSETQ. Deletions cut 0 bases from V and 7 bases from J, with 5 bases between. In nucleotides, the CDR3 is TGCGCCAGCAGCTTGGCCGCGAATGAGCAGTTCTTC. It is translated as CASSLAANEQFF.

V is TRBV12-5 and J is TRBJ1-5; D ambiguous. Germline loops: CDR1 LGHNT, CDR2 FRNRAP. This CDR3 is built from 14 residues. The V and J ends lost 5 bases and 4 bases respectively, with 12 bases between them. CDR3 amino acids: CASGPEALNQPQHF. The CDR3 DNA reads TGTGCTAGTGGTCCAGAGGCCCTTAATCAGCCCCAGCATTTT.

The CDR3 reads CASSPDRAEQYF. The CDR3 bases are TGTGCCAGCAGCCCCGACAGGGCCGAGCAGTACTTC. V is TRBV6-1 and J is TRBJ2-7; 7 bases map to TRBD1. The V segment lost 6 bases and the J segment 6 bases; nucleotides outside the gene matches: 5. The CDR3 totals 12 residues. Germline assignment: CDR1 MNHNS and CDR2 SASEGT.

The chain uses TRBV5-4 and TRBJ1-6; weak D call: TRBD1 (5 bases). V gave up 3 bases and J gave up 3 bases, with 16 bases separating them. This CDR3 has 17 amino acids. The germline V gene has CDR1 SGHNT and CDR2 YYREEE (reference sequence). The CDR3 here is CASSWVVGASYNSPLHF. CDR3 in DNA: TGTGCCAGCAGCTGGGTGGTTGGGGCAAGCTATAATTCACCCCTCCACTTT. The whole variable domain, filled in from reference TRBV5-4 and TRBJ1-6, reads ETGVTQSPTHLIKTRGQQVTLRCSSQSGHNTVSWYQQALGQGPQFIFQYYREEENGRGNFPPRFSGLQFPNYSSELNVNALELDDSALYLCASSWVVGASYNSPLHFGNGTRLTVT.